Below, one T cell receptor beta chain is given with its context. Its antigen is undetermined. Primers for the PCR totalled 60 Vbeta and 13 Jbeta. Libraries were prepared by immunoSEQ multiplex PCR; TCRdb keeps only in-frame clonotypes and omits some of them. The sample lists around 180,000 clones; around 80% were seen once. The CDR3 spans 14 residues. Trimming at V came to 7 bases and at J to 7 bases, leaving 8 bases not matched to a gene. Germline CDR1 and CDR2: LNHDA and SQIVND (reference sequence). This specimen comes from a study of cytomegalovirus exposure and HLA in healthy donors. Study outcomes and limitations: One later analysis reportedly identified an Asian-associated ancestry cluster that showed fewer N-insertions than the approximately 600-donor mean.

This clonotype was obtained from a woman between 18 and 29 years old in good health and CMV-seropositive. Input material: PBMCs. The chain has TRBV19 and TRBJ1-5; 9 bases are shared with TRBD1. The CDR3 reads CASTRDREVQPQHF. Written as DNA, the CDR3 is TGTGCCAGTACCAGGGACAGGGAGGTGCAGCCCCAGCATTTT.